This TCR beta chain was sequenced for a study of spatial heterogeneity in lung cancer. Turning to the study itself: A T cell module score from matched bulk RNA-seq correlated strongly with TCR transcript counts in tumor regions.

Sample time point: sample taken at primary tumor resection. Sequencing covered unsorted whole RNA taken from tumor, nontumor lung or frozen PBMC. Each TCR cDNA molecule bore a unique molecular identifier. TCRdb passed the 5' RACE reads through MiXCR, listing each CDR3 protein once. In the table there are about 6,500 distinct CDR3 sequences, roughly 13% of which are singletons. Study results and limitations: Tumors with more nonsynonymous mutations had more expanded intratumoral alpha and beta TCRs. Coverage of tumor T cells, an estimated figure, was about 7.5% for alpha and around 12% for beta chains.

This clonotype was counted many times. Antigen specificity is unknown. A library prepared for alpha chains yielded this beta chain as an off-target read; its size is of little meaning. The V gene lost 1 base and the J gene lost 1 base, with 11 bases spanning the gap. Germline assignment: CDR1 SGHRS and CDR2 YFSETQ. The CDR3 extends over 16 amino acids. V and J are TRBV5-1 and TRBJ2-2; D remains ambiguous. The TCR comes from a male donor with early-stage non-small cell lung cancer. Sequenced here: lung tumor tissue, sampled at surgery. In DNA form, the CDR3 reads TGCGCCAGCAGCTTGTTGGTACAGAGGAACACCGGGGAGCTGTTTTTT. Translated, it gives CASSLLVQRNTGELFF.